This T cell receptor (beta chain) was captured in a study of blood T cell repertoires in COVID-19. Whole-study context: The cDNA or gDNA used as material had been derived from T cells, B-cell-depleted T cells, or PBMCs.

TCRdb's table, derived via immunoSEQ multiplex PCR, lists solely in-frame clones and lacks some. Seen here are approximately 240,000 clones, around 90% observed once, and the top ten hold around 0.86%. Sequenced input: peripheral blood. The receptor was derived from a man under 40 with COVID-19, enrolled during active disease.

The CDR3 loop is CASSWTGQTF. In DNA form, the CDR3 reads TGTGCCAGCAGTTGGACAGGCCAAACCTTC. The chain joins TRBV6-5 to TRBJ1-2, with 7 bases matching TRBD1. The CDR3 has 10 residues. V lost 4 bases, J lost 14 bases, and 4 bases stayed unmatched. Germline V gene data show CDR1 as MNHEY and CDR2 as SVGAGI.